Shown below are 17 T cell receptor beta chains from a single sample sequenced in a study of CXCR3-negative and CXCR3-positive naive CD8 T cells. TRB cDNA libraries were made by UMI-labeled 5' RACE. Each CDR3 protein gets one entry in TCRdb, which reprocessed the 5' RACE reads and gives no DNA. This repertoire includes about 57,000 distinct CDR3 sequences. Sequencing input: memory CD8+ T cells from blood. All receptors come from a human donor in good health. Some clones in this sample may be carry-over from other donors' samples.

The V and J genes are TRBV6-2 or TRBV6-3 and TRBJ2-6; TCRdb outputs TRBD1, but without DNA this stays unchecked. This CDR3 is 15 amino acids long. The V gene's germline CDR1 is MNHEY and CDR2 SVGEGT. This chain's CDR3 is CASSRTGAGANVLIF.

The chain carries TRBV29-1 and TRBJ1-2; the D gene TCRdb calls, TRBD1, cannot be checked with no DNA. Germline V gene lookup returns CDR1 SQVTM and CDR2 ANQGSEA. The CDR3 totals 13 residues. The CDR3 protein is CSVVGQGDYGYTF.

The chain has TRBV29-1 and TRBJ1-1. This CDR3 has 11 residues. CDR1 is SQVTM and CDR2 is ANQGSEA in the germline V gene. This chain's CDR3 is CSAGPNTEAFF.

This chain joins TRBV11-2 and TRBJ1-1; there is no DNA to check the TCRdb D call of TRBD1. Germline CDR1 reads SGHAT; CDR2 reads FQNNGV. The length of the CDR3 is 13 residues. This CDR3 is CASSPPGQTEAFF.

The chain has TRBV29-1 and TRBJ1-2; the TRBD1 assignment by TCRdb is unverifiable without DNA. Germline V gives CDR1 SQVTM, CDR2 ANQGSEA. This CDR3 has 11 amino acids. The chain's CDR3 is CSAEQGAGYTF.

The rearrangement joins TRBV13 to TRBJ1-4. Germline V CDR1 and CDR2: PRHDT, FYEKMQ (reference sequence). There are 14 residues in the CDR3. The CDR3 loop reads CASSKHQEDEKLFF.

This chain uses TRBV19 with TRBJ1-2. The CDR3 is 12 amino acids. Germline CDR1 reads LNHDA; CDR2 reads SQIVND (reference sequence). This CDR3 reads CASWRGPHGYTF. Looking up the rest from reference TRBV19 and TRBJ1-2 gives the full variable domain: DGGITQSPKYLFRKEGQNVTLSCEQNLNHDAMYWYRQDPGQGLRLIYYSQIVNDFQKGDIAEGYSVSREKKESFPLTVTSAQKNPTAFYLCASWRGPHGYTFGSGTRLTVV.

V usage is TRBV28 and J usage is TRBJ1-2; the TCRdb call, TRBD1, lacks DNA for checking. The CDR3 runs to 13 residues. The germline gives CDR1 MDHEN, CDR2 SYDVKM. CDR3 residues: CASSLRGDYGYTF.

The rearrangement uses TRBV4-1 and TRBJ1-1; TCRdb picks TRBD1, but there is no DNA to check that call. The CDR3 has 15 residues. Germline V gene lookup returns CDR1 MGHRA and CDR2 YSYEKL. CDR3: CASSHGQGADTEAFF.

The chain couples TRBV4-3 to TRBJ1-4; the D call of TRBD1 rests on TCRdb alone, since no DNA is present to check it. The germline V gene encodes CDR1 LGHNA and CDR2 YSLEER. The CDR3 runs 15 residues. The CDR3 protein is CASSQLGGENEKLFF.

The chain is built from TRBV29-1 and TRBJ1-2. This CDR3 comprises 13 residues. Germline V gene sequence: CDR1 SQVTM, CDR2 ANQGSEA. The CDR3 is CSVVKIGTSGYTF.

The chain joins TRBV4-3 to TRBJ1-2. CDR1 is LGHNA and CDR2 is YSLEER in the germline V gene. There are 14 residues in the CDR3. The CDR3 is CASSPGEGFGGYTF.

The CDR3 loop is CATSGGRGGNEQFF. The chain joins TRBV15 to TRBJ2-1; TCRdb gives TRBD1 as the D gene, but with no DNA this cannot be confirmed. Germline-derived CDR1 and CDR2 are LNHNV and YYDKDF (reference sequence). The length of the CDR3 is 14 residues.

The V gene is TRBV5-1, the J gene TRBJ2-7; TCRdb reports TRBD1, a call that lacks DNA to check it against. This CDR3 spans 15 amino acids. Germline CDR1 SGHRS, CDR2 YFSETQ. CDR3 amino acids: CASSLAGGEIYEQYF.

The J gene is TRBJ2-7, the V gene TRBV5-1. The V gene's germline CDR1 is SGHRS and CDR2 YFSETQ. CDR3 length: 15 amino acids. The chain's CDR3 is CASSLEFSRSYEQYF.

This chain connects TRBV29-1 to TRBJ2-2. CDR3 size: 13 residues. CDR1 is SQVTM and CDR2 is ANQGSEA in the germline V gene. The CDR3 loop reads CSVESLNTGELFF.

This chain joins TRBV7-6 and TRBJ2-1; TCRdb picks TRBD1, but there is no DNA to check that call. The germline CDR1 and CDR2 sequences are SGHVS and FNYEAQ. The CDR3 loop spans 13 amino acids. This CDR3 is CASSYTGTGEQFF.